The next 14 T cell receptor beta chains were all read from a single sample in a study of blood T cell repertoires in COVID-19. Assay used: immunoSEQ multiplex PCR; TCRdb lists only in-frame clones, some missing. The repertoire holds about 270,000 clones, with more than 70% as singletons. The sample comprised PBMCs or T cells enriched from blood (not recorded which). The receptors come from a woman aged 55-70 years in a cohort exposed to, infected with or recovered from COVID-19 (not recorded which).

The gene calls are TRBV7-8 and TRBJ1-6; D perhaps matches TRBD1 (5 bases). This CDR3 has 18 residues. Per germline, CDR1 SGHVS and CDR2 FQNEAQ. V was cut by 5 bases and J by 0 bases, with 17 bases left in between. Here the CDR3 reads CASSLKTVLSSYNSPLHF. The CDR3 DNA is TGTGCCAGCAGCCTAAAGACAGTCCTTAGCTCCTATAATTCACCCCTCCACTTT.

The chain couples TRBV5-4 to TRBJ2-7; 8 positions agree with TRBD2. CDR3 size: 15 residues. The V gene end was trimmed by 4 bases and the J gene end by 0 bases; junction bases not matched to a gene: 6. CDR1 and CDR2 from the germline V gene are SGHNT and YYREEE (reference sequence). In DNA form, the CDR3 reads TGTGCCAGCAGCCCTATAGCGGGATCCTCCTACGAGCAGTACTTC. The encoded protein is CASSPIAGSSYEQYF.

This chain uses TRBV28 with TRBJ2-3; 9 bases agree with TRBD1. V dropped 2 bases and J dropped 4; count of bases not matched to a gene: 4. The CDR3 runs 15 residues. In germline, CDR1 is MDHEN, CDR2 SYDVKM. This CDR3 is CASSLPGQGADTQYF. For the CDR3, the DNA is TGTGCCAGCAGTTTACCGGGACAGGGAGCAGATACGCAGTATTTT. Combining the CDR3 with reference TRBV28 and TRBJ2-3 gives the whole variable domain DVKVTQSSRYLVKRTGEKVFLECVQDMDHENMFWYRQDPGLGLRLIYFSYDVKMKEKGDIPEGYSVSREKKERFSLILESASTNQTSMYLCASSLPGQGADTQYFGPGTRLTVL.

This clone appeared once. The chain uses TRBV30 and TRBJ1-6, with TRBD1 as a possible D gene (6 bases). The CDR3 runs 13 residues. Germline V gene data show CDR1 as GTSNPN and CDR2 as SVGIG (reference sequence). V was trimmed by 1 base and J by 9 bases, leaving 10 bases between them. CDR3: CAWSGSGVSPLHF. CDR3 sequence (DNA): TGTGCCTGGAGTGGCTCAGGGGTTTCACCCCTCCACTTT.

V is TRBV19 and J is TRBJ2-7; 13 bases are a match to TRBD2. Trimming removed 9 bases from V and 6 bases from J; junction bases left unmatched: 5. Germline V gene lookup returns CDR1 LNHDA and CDR2 SQIVND (reference sequence). The CDR3 has 13 amino acids. CDR3 sequence (DNA): TGTGCCAGCCGACTAGCGGGAGGAGGCGAGCAGTACTTC. Its translation: CASRLAGGGEQYF. Full variable domain (remainder filled in from reference TRBV19 and TRBJ2-7): DGGITQSPKYLFRKEGQNVTLSCEQNLNHDAMYWYRQDPGQGLRLIYYSQIVNDFQKGDIAEGYSVSREKKESFPLTVTSAQKNPTAFYLCASRLAGGGEQYFGPGTRLTVT.

This chain joins TRBV30 and TRBJ2-1; tentatively, D is TRBD1 (6 bases). Trimming shortened V by 1 base and J by 5 bases, and 15 bases separated the two germline ends. The CDR3 contains 15 residues. Germline CDR1 GTSNPN, CDR2 SVGIG (reference sequence). The CDR3: CAWSAGHGIHNEQFF. The CDR3 DNA reads as TGTGCCTGGAGTGCGGGACATGGGATCCACAATGAGCAGTTCTTC.

This chain uses TRBV7-9 with TRBJ2-7, with D possibly matching TRBD2 (5 bases). V dropped 8 bases and J dropped 2 bases, with 13 bases sitting between them. CDR1 and CDR2 from the germline V gene are SEHNR and FQNEAQ (reference sequence). There are 13 residues in the CDR3. The CDR3 bases are TGTGCCAGCGAGGGAACCTCTCCCTACGAGCAGTACTTC. Its protein product is CASEGTSPYEQYF.

The chain couples TRBV11-2 to TRBJ2-1; TRBD1 aligns across 8 bases. The trim removed 4 bases at V and 6 bases at J, leaving 14 bases unmatched. Germline V CDR1 and CDR2: SGHAT, FQNNGV. The CDR3 has 17 residues. The CDR3 sequence is CASSSSLVGQGSNEQFF. The CDR3 DNA follows: TGTGCCAGCAGCTCATCATTAGTCGGACAGGGAAGCAATGAGCAGTTCTTC.

V and J are TRBV7-9 and TRBJ2-6; D not resolved. V was pared by 5 bases and J by 2 bases, with 7 bases between. In germline, CDR1 is SEHNR, CDR2 FQNEAQ (reference sequence). The CDR3 has 14 residues. The CDR3 is CASSPEAGANVLTF. In nucleotides, the CDR3 is TGTGCCAGCAGCCCCGAGGCTGGGGCCAACGTCCTGACTTTC.

The chain carries TRBV19 and TRBJ1-1, with D perhaps TRBD1 (6 bases). Germline-derived CDR1 and CDR2 are LNHDA and SQIVND (reference sequence). CDR3 length: 13 residues. The V end lost 4 bases, the J end lost 10 bases, and 16 bases lay between the germline ends. CDR3 nucleotides: TGTGCCAGTAGTAGGGGGCAGGGGATAGGAGCTTTCTTT. Translation gives CASSRGQGIGAFF.

The chain links TRBV19 to TRBJ2-7, with D perhaps TRBD1 (6 bases). V lost 4 bases, J lost 2 bases, and 18 bases lay in between. The CDR3 runs to 16 residues. Germline CDR1 reads LNHDA; CDR2 reads SQIVND (reference sequence). CDR3 region: CASSTRQGFSPYEQYF. The CDR3 nucleotides are TGTGCCAGTAGTACTCGTCAGGGGTTCTCTCCCTACGAGCAGTACTTC.

Comment on this clone: The same CDR3 arises from other DNA sequences in this sample as well. V gene TRBV6-5 combines with J gene TRBJ1-1; TRBD1 matches 9 bases. V trimming: 5 bases; J trimming: 4 bases; junction bases outside the gene matches: 5. The CDR3 covers 14 residues. CDR1 is MNHEY, CDR2 SVGAGI, per germline. The CDR3 DNA follows: TGTGCCAGCAGTCTAACAGGGGGCGGCACTGAAGCTTTCTTT. It codes for CASSLTGGGTEAFF.

The V gene is TRBV3-1 (or the pseudogene TRBV3-2), the J gene TRBJ1-6, with 7 bases matching TRBD1. The V gene's germline CDR1 is LGHDT and CDR2 YNNKEL (reference sequence). V shed 7 bases, J shed 5 bases, and the junction held 8 bases outside the gene matches. The CDR3 covers 15 residues. CDR3 amino acids: CASKDSGTDNSPLHF. In nucleotides, the CDR3 is TGTGCCAGCAAAGATTCCGGGACAGATAATTCACCCCTCCACTTT.

The chain joins TRBV7-3 to TRBJ1-2; the D gene is possibly TRBD1 (6 bases). The CDR3 has 16 amino acids. Trimming took off 4 bases at V and 6 bases at J, with 21 bases between the two ends. Germline V gives CDR1 SGHTA, CDR2 FQGTGA. The CDR3 region is CASSSPLRGSDNGYTF. CDR3 DNA: TGTGCCAGCAGCTCCCCCCTCAGGGGCAGTGACAATGGCTACACCTTC.